This T cell receptor (beta chain) was found in a study of blood T cell repertoires in COVID-19. The germline gives CDR1 SGHRS, CDR2 YFSETQ. Losses at the gene ends were 6 bases for V and 4 bases for J; bases not matched to a gene: 9. This CDR3 contains 16 residues. In the original workflow: Amplification from reference gene primers served as the basis for estimated nucleated cell counts. Some clones are missing from TCRdb's copy, which holds only in-frame ones; the method was immunoSEQ multiplex PCR. The V and J calls and clone size were taken over from that table, and D and trimming were inferred from the DNA. Seen here are about 270,000 clones, less than 95% observed once, and the top ten hold 2.5% to 3%.

The rearrangement joins TRBV5-1 to TRBJ2-3, with TRBD2 identical over 12 bases. This receptor was obtained from a middle-aged man who had been exposed to COVID-19. The sequenced material came from PBMCs or T cells enriched from blood (not recorded which). This CDR3 reads CASNRLTSGSADTQYF. As DNA, the CDR3 is TGCGCCAGCAACCGATTGACTAGCGGGAGTGCAGATACGCAGTATTTT.